This T cell receptor (beta chain) stems from a study of beta chain features in type 1 diabetes. Findings and caveats of the study: Moderate yet significant TCRB CDR3 shortening was seen in Type 1 diabetes patients in all four CD4+ subsets. The study found that naive, central memory and Treg TCRB repertoires appeared more similar in patients than in healthy donors.

cDNA synthesis used the whole RNA isolate, giving expressed TCRB sequences. An average roughly 3.6 million reads came from naive, central memory and regulatory T cell samples. Clones were sequenced by immunoSEQ multiplex PCR, and TCRdb holds only the in-frame ones, with some missing. The table lists 600,000 to 700,000 clones, around 12% of them singletons. Of note for this clone: No antigen is known for it.

The CDR3 runs 13 residues. The V end was cut by 6 bases, the J end by 7 bases, with 15 bases between. Germline lookup yields CDR1 SGHTA and CDR2 FQGNSA. The chain carries TRBV7-2 and TRBJ1-2; D gene uncertain. This TCR was recovered from a man under 40 with type 1 diabetes. The sample comprised naive CD4+ T cells from blood. The CDR3 nucleotides read TGTGCCAGCAGACGTTTTGAGATTGGTGGCTACACCTTC. Translating gives CASRRFEIGGYTF. The variable domain in full, with the rest retrieved from reference TRBV7-2 and TRBJ1-2, is GAGVSQSPSNKVTEKGKDVELRCDPISGHTALYWYRQSLGQGLEFLIYFQGNSAPDKSGLPSDRFSAERTGGSVSTLTIQRTQQEDSAVYLCASRRFEIGGYTFGSGTRLTVV.